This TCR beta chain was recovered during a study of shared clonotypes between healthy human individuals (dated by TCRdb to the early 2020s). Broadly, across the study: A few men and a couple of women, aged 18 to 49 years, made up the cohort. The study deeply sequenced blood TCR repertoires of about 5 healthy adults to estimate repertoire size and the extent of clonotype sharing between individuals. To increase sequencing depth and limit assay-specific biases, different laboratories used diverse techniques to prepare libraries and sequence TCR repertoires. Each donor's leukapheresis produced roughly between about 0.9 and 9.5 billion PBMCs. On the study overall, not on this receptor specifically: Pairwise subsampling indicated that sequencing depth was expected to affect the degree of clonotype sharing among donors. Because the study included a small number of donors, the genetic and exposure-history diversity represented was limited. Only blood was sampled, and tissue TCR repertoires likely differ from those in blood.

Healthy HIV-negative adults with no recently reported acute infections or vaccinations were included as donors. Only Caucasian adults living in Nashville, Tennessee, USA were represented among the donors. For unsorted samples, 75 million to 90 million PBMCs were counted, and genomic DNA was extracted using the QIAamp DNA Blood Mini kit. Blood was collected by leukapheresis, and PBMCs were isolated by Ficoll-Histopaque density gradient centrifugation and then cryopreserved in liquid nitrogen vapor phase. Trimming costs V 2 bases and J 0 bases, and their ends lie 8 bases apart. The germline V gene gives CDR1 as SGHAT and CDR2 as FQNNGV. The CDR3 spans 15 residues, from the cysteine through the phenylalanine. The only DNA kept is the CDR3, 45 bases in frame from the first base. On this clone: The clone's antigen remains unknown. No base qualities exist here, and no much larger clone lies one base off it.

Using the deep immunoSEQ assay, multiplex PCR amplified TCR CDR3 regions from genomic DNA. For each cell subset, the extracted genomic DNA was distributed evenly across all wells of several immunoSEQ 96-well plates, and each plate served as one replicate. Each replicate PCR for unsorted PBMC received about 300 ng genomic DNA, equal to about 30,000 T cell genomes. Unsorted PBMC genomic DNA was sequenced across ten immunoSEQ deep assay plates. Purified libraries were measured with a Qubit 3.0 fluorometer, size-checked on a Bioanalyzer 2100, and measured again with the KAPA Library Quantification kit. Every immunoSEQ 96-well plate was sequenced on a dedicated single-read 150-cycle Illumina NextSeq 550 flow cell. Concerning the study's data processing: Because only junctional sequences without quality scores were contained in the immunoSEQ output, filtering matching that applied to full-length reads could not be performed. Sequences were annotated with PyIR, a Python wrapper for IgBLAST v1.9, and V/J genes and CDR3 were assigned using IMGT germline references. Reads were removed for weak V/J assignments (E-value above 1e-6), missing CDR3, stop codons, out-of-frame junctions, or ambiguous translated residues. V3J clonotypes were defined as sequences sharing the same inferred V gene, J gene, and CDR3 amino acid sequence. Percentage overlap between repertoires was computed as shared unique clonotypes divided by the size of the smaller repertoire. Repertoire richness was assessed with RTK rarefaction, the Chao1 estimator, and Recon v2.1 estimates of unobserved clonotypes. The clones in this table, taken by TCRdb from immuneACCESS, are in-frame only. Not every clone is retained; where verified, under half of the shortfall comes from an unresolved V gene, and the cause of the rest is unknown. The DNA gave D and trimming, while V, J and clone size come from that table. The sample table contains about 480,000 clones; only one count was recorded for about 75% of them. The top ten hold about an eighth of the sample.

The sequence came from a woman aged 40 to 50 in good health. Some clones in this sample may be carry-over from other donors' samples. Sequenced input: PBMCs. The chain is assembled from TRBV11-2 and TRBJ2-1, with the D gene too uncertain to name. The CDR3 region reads CASSLNTGSYNEQFF. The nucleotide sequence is TGTGCCAGCAGCTTAAATACGGGCTCCTACAATGAGCAGTTCTTC.